Each of the 5 T cell receptor beta chains below was sequenced from the same sample in a study of T cell repertoires in cytomegalovirus infection. A single record per CDR3 protein comes from TCRdb applying MiXCR to the reads. This sample carries about 450,000 distinct CDR3 sequences, approximately 31% of them seen once, and the ten largest clones take roughly 13%. The sequencing input was PBMCs. The origin of the receptors is a human donor in good health (CMV status not recorded). Some clones in this sample may be carry-over from other donors' samples.

This clonotype was detected only a few times. The chain couples TRBV6-5 to TRBJ1-2; possibly TRBD1 for D (5 bases). V was cut by 7 bases and J by 2 bases, with 17 bases left in between. The CDR3 spans 15 residues. Germline V gene data show CDR1 as MNHEY and CDR2 as SVGAGI. The CDR3 is CASTDPSQGNYGYTF. CDR3 coding DNA: TGTGCCAGCACCGACCCCTCCCAGGGAAACTATGGCTACACCTTC.

The chain links TRBV4-3 to TRBJ2-1; TRBD2 agrees at 12 bases. The CDR3 runs to 20 residues. Germline V gives CDR1 LGHNA, CDR2 YSLEER. The V gene end was trimmed by 2 bases and the J gene end by 6 bases; junction bases not matched to a gene: 17. The CDR3: CASSQFGVGASGGAGNEQFF. CDR3 nucleotide sequence: TGCGCCAGCAGCCAATTTGGAGTCGGGGCTAGCGGGGGGGCGGGCAATGAGCAGTTCTTC.

This clonotype was recorded a few times. The chain joins TRBV28 to TRBJ1-6; 7 bases align to TRBD1. This CDR3 comprises 14 residues. V lost 6 bases, J lost 14 bases, and 13 bases stayed unmatched. Germline CDR1 MDHEN, CDR2 SYDVKM. The DNA of the CDR3 is TGTGCCAGCAGGCCCGGACAGGAGATTCTGTCCCTCCACTTT. Its translation: CASRPGQEILSLHF.

This clonotype appeared many times. This chain links TRBV7-2 with TRBJ1-5, with no clear D. The CDR3 consists of 15 residues. Per the germline V gene, CDR1 is SGHTA and CDR2 is FQGNSA. V lost 1 base and J 3 bases, leaving 10 bases between the germline ends. CDR3 nucleotides: TGTGCCAGCAGCTTAGGGGAGGGTTACAATCAGCCCCAGCATTTT. The encoded protein is CASSLGEGYNQPQHF. Full variable domain (rest looked up from reference TRBV7-2 and TRBJ1-5): GAGVSQSPSNKVTEKGKDVELRCDPISGHTALYWYRQSLGQGLEFLIYFQGNSAPDKSGLPSDRFSAERTGGSVSTLTIQRTQQEDSAVYLCASSLGEGYNQPQHFGDGTRLSIL.

This clonotype was seen at least ten times. This rearrangement joins TRBV11-2 to TRBJ2-6; D ambiguous. CDR3 length: 17 residues. V was cut by 4 bases and J by 1 base, with 14 bases left in between. The germline V gene has CDR1 SGHAT and CDR2 FQNNGV. The DNA of the CDR3 is TGTGCCAGCAGCTGGTCGTCCTTTCCATCTGGGGCCAACGTCCTGACTTTC. Protein: CASSWSSFPSGANVLTF.